This T cell receptor (beta chain) originates from a study of cytomegalovirus exposure and HLA in healthy donors. Amplification used 60 Vbeta primers and 13 Jbeta primers. Using immunoSEQ multiplex PCR, the repertoire was profiled, and TCRdb retains in-frame clones only, with some absent. The top ten clones hold about 4% of a sample with over 150,000 clones, over 70% of them seen once. CDR1 is MNHEY and CDR2 is SVGAGI in the germline V gene. The CDR3 is 16 amino acids. Trimming left V 2 bases short and J 1 base short, with 13 bases between. This receptor was obtained from a woman aged 55-70 years in good health and CMV-seropositive. The chain employs TRBV6-5 and TRBJ2-3, with TRBD1 as a possible D gene (6 bases). Sample: PBMCs. The CDR3 DNA reads TGTGCCAGCAGTTACGGGGGCGGGTCGGGCACAGATACGCAGTATTTT. Translation: CASSYGGGSGTDTQYF.